This TCR beta chain was obtained from a study of neurological immune-mediated disorders. This CDR3 region has 15 residues. Germline V gene data show CDR1 as SGHRS and CDR2 as YFSETQ. The V gene end was trimmed by 7 bases and the J gene end by 6 bases; junction bases not matched to a gene: 7. Sequencing runs each yielded over 200 million TCR-beta sequences from 15-18 subjects. TCRdb reprocessed the 5' RACE reads with MiXCR, giving one entry per CDR3 protein. The sample has some 30,000 distinct CDR3 sequences, less than 6% seen once. The chain combines TRBV5-1 with TRBJ2-3; 14 nucleotides match TRBD2. This sequence was found in a woman between 45 and 65 years old in good health. The sample was CD4+ T cells from blood. The chain's CDR3 is CASHRTSGGKDTQYF. In DNA form, the CDR3 reads TGCGCCAGCCACCGGACTAGCGGGGGGAAGGATACGCAGTATTTT. The full variable domain, rest sourced from reference TRBV5-1 and TRBJ2-3, is KAGVTQTPRYLIKTRGQQVTLSCSPISGHRSVSWYQQTPGQGLQFLFEYFSETQRNKGNFPGRFSGRQFSNSRSEMNVSTLELGDSALYLCASHRTSGGKDTQYFGPGTRLTVL.